This TCR beta chain came from a study of blood T cell repertoires in COVID-19. TCRdb keeps only in-frame clones here, not all; method: immunoSEQ multiplex PCR. The table records about 170,000 clones, roughly 84% of them present only once. This clone is a singleton in its sample. The same CDR3 arises from other DNA sequences in this sample as well. Trimming cost V 0 bases and J 6 bases, with 7 bases left between them. This CDR3 spans 12 amino acids. Looked up from germline, CDR1 is SGDLS and CDR2 is YYNGEE. The specimen was peripheral blood. This chain links TRBV9 with TRBJ2-7; tentatively, D is TRBD2 (6 bases). This TCR came from a man older than 75 with COVID-19, enrolled during active disease. The CDR3 sequence is CASSVVGGEQYF. The DNA for the CDR3 is TGTGCCAGCAGCGTAGTCGGGGGCGAGCAGTACTTC. The full variable domain, completed using reference TRBV9 and TRBJ2-7, is DSGVTQTPKHLITATGQRVTLRCSPRSGDLSVYWYQQSLDQGLQFLIQYYNGEERAKGNILERFSAQQFPDLHSELNLSSLELGDSALYFCASSVVGGEQYFGPGTRLTVT.